This entry lists 25 T cell receptor beta chains sequenced from one sample in a study of regulatory T cells in long-lasting Graves disease. Specified time point: persistent/refractory GD, antithyroid drugs over 5 years with positive TRAb. From RNA extracted from PBMCs, the TCR library was made. With iRepertoire HTBI primers and Arm-PCR of CDR3 regions, TCR beta libraries were built. Using its own MiXCR run on the multiplex PCR reads, TCRdb lists one record per CDR3 protein. This sample carries about 660,000 distinct CDR3 sequences, about 32% of them seen once, and the ten largest clones take 40% to 55%. The sample consisted of peripheral blood mononuclear cells (PBMCs), taken when the disease was refractory, from a patient treated with antithyroid drugs. The receptors derive from a female donor with Graves disease.

In regard to this clonotype: At one end, the junction sequence differs from germline, possibly due to a read error. The V call is TRBV7-9, the J call TRBJ2-7, with 7 bases fitting TRBD2. This CDR3 is built from 16 residues. Germline CDR1 SEHNR, CDR2 FQNEAQ (reference sequence). CDR3 DNA: TGTGTCAGCAGCCCGCGAGCTACTAGCGCCTCCTACGAGCAGTACTTC. Residues: CVSSPRATSASYEQYF. The full variable domain, with the rest looked up from reference TRBV7-9 and TRBJ2-7, is DTGVSQNPRHKITKRGQNVTFRCDPISEHNRLYWYRQTLGQGPEFLTYFQNEAQLEKSRLLSDRFSAERPKGSFSTLEIQRTEQGDSAMYLCVSSPRATSASYEQYFGPGTRLTVT.

The chain uses TRBV19 and TRBJ1-2; D possibly corresponds to TRBD1 (5 bases). The CDR3 has 14 residues. V shed 1 base and J shed 4 bases, with 10 bases lying between them. The germline gives CDR1 LNHDA, CDR2 SQIVND (reference sequence). Here the CDR3 reads CASSIVGTAYGYTF. For the CDR3, the DNA is TGTGCCAGTAGTATAGTTGGGACTGCCTATGGCTACACCTTC. The full variable domain, its missing parts supplied by reference TRBV19 and TRBJ1-2, is DGGITQSPKYLFRKEGQNVTLSCEQNLNHDAMYWYRQDPGQGLRLIYYSQIVNDFQKGDIAEGYSVSREKKESFPLTVTSAQKNPTAFYLCASSIVGTAYGYTFGSGTRLTVV.

This clonotype has a count of ten or more. The V gene is TRBV6-1, the J gene TRBJ1-1; the D gene is possibly TRBD1 (5 bases). The V gene's germline CDR1 is MNHNS and CDR2 SASEGT. Trimming removed 5 bases at V and 4 bases at J, with 11 bases between. CDR3 size: 13 residues. This CDR3 reads CASSPYRSTEAFF. The CDR3 DNA follows: TGTGCCAGCAGTCCCTACAGGTCCACTGAAGCTTTCTTT.

This clonotype was detected only a few times. This rearrangement joins TRBV30 to TRBJ1-1; tentatively, D is TRBD1 (6 bases). Germline assignment: CDR1 GTSNPN and CDR2 SVGIG (reference sequence). V was clipped by 8 bases and J by 3 bases, with 16 bases between them. CDR3 length equals 13 residues. DNA of the CDR3: TGTGCCAGGGGGAGGGGCATGGACACTGAAGCTTTCTTT. Its translation is CARGRGMDTEAFF.

This clonotype has at least ten counts. The genes are TRBV11-2 and TRBJ1-1, with 10 nucleotides matching TRBD1. CDR3 length equals 15 residues. The V and J ends lost 6 bases and 5 bases, in that order; junction bases with no gene match: 9. The V gene's germline CDR1 is SGHAT and CDR2 FQNNGV. CDR3 coding DNA: TGTGCCAGCAGTCCTCCGGGACAGGGGTGGACTGAAGCTTTCTTT. Translation gives CASSPPGQGWTEAFF.

The chain employs TRBV28 and TRBJ2-3; no reliable D call. Deletions cut 4 bases from V and 8 bases from J, with 13 bases between. In germline, CDR1 is MDHEN, CDR2 SYDVKM. This CDR3 comprises 13 residues. The CDR3 DNA is TGTGCCAGCAGTTCCCCACTATTGGGTACGCAGTATTTT. Amino acid sequence: CASSSPLLGTQYF. Combining the CDR3 with reference TRBV28 and TRBJ2-3 gives the whole variable domain DVKVTQSSRYLVKRTGEKVFLECVQDMDHENMFWYRQDPGLGLRLIYFSYDVKMKEKGDIPEGYSVSREKKERFSLILESASTNQTSMYLCASSSPLLGTQYFGPGTRLTVL.

This rearrangement joins TRBV20-1 to TRBJ2-4; 14 nucleotides line up with TRBD2. The V gene's germline CDR1 is DFQATT and CDR2 SNEGSKA (reference sequence). The CDR3 is made up of 17 amino acids. Trimming took 4 bases from V and 6 from J; bases not matched to a gene: 11. This chain's CDR3 is CSATGERGLAGVNIQYF. CDR3 sequence (DNA): TGCAGTGCTACAGGAGAAAGGGGACTAGCGGGAGTAAACATTCAGTACTTC.

The count of this clonotype is one. This chain connects TRBV6-9 to TRBJ2-4, with 7 bases that match TRBD2. Germline-derived CDR1 and CDR2 are MNHGY and SVAAGI. The ends lost 3 bases at V and 1 base at J; junction bases unmatched: 0. CDR3 length: 14 residues. DNA of the CDR3: TGTGCCAGCAGTTACGGGGGGGCCAAAAACATTCAGTACTTC. It codes for CASSYGGAKNIQYF.

The chain uses TRBV2 and TRBJ1-3; D might be TRBD1 (5 bases). Between the trimmed V and J ends, which lost 4 bases and 0 bases, there was a span of 13 bases. The CDR3 runs 16 residues. The V gene's germline CDR1 is SNHLY and CDR2 FYNNEI. The CDR3 bases are TGTGCCAGCAGTGCCCCACAGGACATCTCTGGAAACACCATATATTTT. Its protein is CASSAPQDISGNTIYF. Variable domain in full (rest from reference TRBV2 and TRBJ1-3): EPEVTQTPSHQVTQMGQEVILRCVPISNHLYFYWYRQILGQKVEFLVSFYNNEISEKSEIFDDQFSVERPDGSNFTLKIRSTKLEDSAMYFCASSAPQDISGNTIYFGEGSWLTVV.

A few counts support this clonotype. This chain connects TRBV13 to TRBJ1-1; D unresolved. Trimming shortened V by 5 bases and J by 1 base, and 8 bases separated the two germline ends. Germline lookup yields CDR1 PRHDT and CDR2 FYEKMQ (reference sequence). CDR3 length equals 13 residues. The CDR3 sequence is CASSDMTNTEAFF. Written as DNA, the CDR3 is TGTGCCAGCAGCGACATGACGAACACTGAAGCTTTCTTT. The entire variable domain, with the rest obtained from reference TRBV13 and TRBJ1-1, is as follows: AAGVIQSPRHLIKEKRETATLKCYPIPRHDTVYWYQQGPGQDPQFLISFYEKMQSDKGSIPDRFSAQQFSDYHSELNMSSLELGDSALYFCASSDMTNTEAFFGQGTRLTVV.

This clonotype came up a few times. The J gene is TRBJ1-1, the V gene TRBV2; D is unresolved. Trimming pared 5 bases from V and 2 bases from J, leaving 18 bases between. The CDR3 is made up of 16 amino acids. Germline CDR1 reads SNHLY; CDR2 reads FYNNEI. DNA for the CDR3: TGTGCCAGCAGTCCCCAACCCGTTGTGGGAAACACTGAAGCTTTCTTT. Its protein product is CASSPQPVVGNTEAFF.

This chain joins TRBV30 and TRBJ1-5; D ambiguous. CDR3 length: 12 residues. Germline V gene data show CDR1 as GTSNPN and CDR2 as SVGIG (reference sequence). V was shortened by 2 bases and J by 4 bases, with 6 bases between the two germline ends. As DNA, the CDR3 is TGTGCCTGGAGTAAAGGTAATCAGCCCCAGCATTTT. Translated: CAWSKGNQPQHF.

The V gene is TRBV3-1, the J gene TRBJ2-1, with 7 bases that match TRBD2. Germline lookup yields CDR1 LGHDT and CDR2 YNNKEL (reference sequence). V lost 5 bases, J lost 4 bases, and 8 bases stayed unmatched. This CDR3 region has 15 residues. CDR3 coding DNA: TGTGCCAGCAGCTCCGGGACTACTCTATACAATGAGCAGTTCTTC. It yields the protein CASSSGTTLYNEQFF.

This clonotype was observed a handful of times. The chain has TRBV19 and TRBJ2-2; 7 bases match TRBD2. J gave up 3 bases and V 3 bases, and 1 base lay outside the gene matches. The germline CDR1 and CDR2 sequences are LNHDA and SQIVND (reference sequence). This CDR3 region has 14 residues. For the CDR3, the DNA is TGTGCCAGTAGTATGAGCGGGGACACCGGGGAGCTGTTTTTT. Translated: CASSMSGDTGELFF.

This chain connects TRBV5-1 to TRBJ2-7, with D perhaps being TRBD1 or TRBD2 (5 bases each). From germline, CDR1 is SGHRS and CDR2 YFSETQ. V was cut by 0 bases and J by 3 bases, with 16 bases left in between. The CDR3 has 16 amino acids. The CDR3 is CASSLAGPQILYEQYF. CDR3 nucleotides: TGCGCCAGCAGCTTGGCGGGACCACAGATACTCTACGAGCAGTACTTC.

The chain has TRBV30 and TRBJ1-2; 8 bases map to TRBD1. V shed 2 bases and J 1 base; nucleotides not matched to a gene: 3. Looked up from germline, CDR1 is GTSNPN and CDR2 is SVGIG (reference sequence). The CDR3 consists of 14 residues. CDR3 residues: CAWSLTGVNYGYTF. In nucleotides, the CDR3 is TGTGCCTGGAGTCTGACAGGGGTTAACTATGGCTACACCTTC.

The rearrangement uses TRBV15 and TRBJ1-1; 9 bases match TRBD1. CDR1 is LNHNV and CDR2 is YYDKDF in the germline V gene (reference sequence). The CDR3 covers 16 residues. Trimming removed 3 bases from V and 1 base from J; junction bases left unmatched: 6. CDR3 in amino acids: CATSRTGGPPNTEAFF. CDR3 bases: TGTGCCACCAGCAGGACAGGGGGACCACCGAACACTGAAGCTTTCTTT.

This clonotype was detected only a few times. The chain is built from TRBV7-9 and TRBJ1-4; 9 nucleotides match TRBD1. After removal of 0 bases from V and 7 bases from J, the junction contained 6 bases not matched to a gene. Germline V gives CDR1 SEHNR, CDR2 FQNEAQ (reference sequence). This CDR3 is 16 amino acids long. DNA for the CDR3: TGTGCCAGCAGCTTAGCGAAGACAGGGGGTGCTGAAAAACTGTTTTTT. It specifies CASSLAKTGGAEKLFF.

V gene TRBV19 combines with J gene TRBJ2-7; the D gene is possibly TRBD2 (6 bases). The CDR3 runs 13 residues. Germline lookup yields CDR1 LNHDA and CDR2 SQIVND (reference sequence). V shed 4 bases and J shed 3 bases, with 10 bases lying between them. The CDR3 sequence is CASSNRTNYEQYF. CDR3 coding DNA: TGTGCCAGTAGTAACCGGACTAACTACGAGCAGTACTTC.

For this clonotype: The DNA is left out, because the CDR3 cannot be placed on it with certainty; the CDR3 is given as TCRdb lists it. V gene TRBV29-1 combines with J gene TRBJ1-2; TRBD1, as called in the table, went unchecked against the DNA. The CDR3 totals 11 residues, both ends included. Germline V gives CDR1 SQVTM, CDR2 ANQGSEA. The CDR3 here is CSVTETYGCTF.

This clonotype appeared a few times. This chain links TRBV6-1 with TRBJ1-2; 7 nucleotides match TRBD1. Germline V lookup: CDR1 MNHNS, CDR2 SASEGT. The V gene end was trimmed by 6 bases and the J gene end by 4 bases; junction bases not matched to a gene: 11. The CDR3 totals 15 residues. The CDR3 loop reads CASSRDGDSIYGYTF. In DNA, the CDR3 is TGTGCCAGCAGCCGGGATGGGGACAGTATCTATGGCTACACCTTC.

This clonotype was seen a handful of times. The chain links TRBV30 to TRBJ2-7, with TRBD1 as a possible D gene (5 bases). Trimming took off 0 bases at V and 0 bases at J, with 9 bases between the two ends. The CDR3 loop spans 14 amino acids. Per germline, CDR1 GTSNPN and CDR2 SVGIG (reference sequence). CDR3 region: CAWSVLGHSYEQYF. CDR3 DNA: TGTGCCTGGAGTGTACTGGGGCACTCCTACGAGCAGTACTTC.

This clonotype has only a few counts. The gene calls are TRBV11-1 and TRBJ2-7, with 14 bases that match TRBD2. After removal of 5 bases from V and 2 bases from J, the junction contained 8 bases not matched to a gene. The CDR3 consists of 17 residues. CDR1 is SGHAT, CDR2 FQDESV, per germline (reference sequence). DNA for the CDR3: TGTGCCAGCAGCACCGGACTAGCGGGAGGTCTCACCTACGAGCAGTACTTC. It codes for CASSTGLAGGLTYEQYF. Supplemented by reference TRBV11-1 and TRBJ2-7, the full variable domain reads EAEVAQSPRYKITEKSQAVAFWCDPISGHATLYWYRQILGQGPELLVQFQDESVVDDSQLPKDRFSAERLKGVDSTLKIQPAELGDSAMYLCASSTGLAGGLTYEQYFGPGTRLTVT.

This clonotype was counted only a few times. The gene calls are TRBV30 and TRBJ1-1, with 7 bases matching TRBD1. CDR3 length equals 14 residues. V was clipped by 3 bases and J by 5 bases; unmatched bases: 9. Germline CDR1 reads GTSNPN; CDR2 reads SVGIG (reference sequence). The CDR3 DNA reads as TGTGCCTGGAGAGAGACAGGGAGTAGGACTGAAGCTTTCTTT. This translates into CAWRETGSRTEAFF.

The V call is TRBV25-1, the J call TRBJ1-2, with D unresolved. CDR1 is MGHDK and CDR2 is SYGVNS in the germline V gene. The CDR3 is 12 residues long. V lost 3 bases and J 6 bases, leaving 8 bases between the germline ends. Here the CDR3 DNA reads TGTGCCAGCAGTGACCCCTGGGATGGCTACACCTTC. It encodes CASSDPWDGYTF.